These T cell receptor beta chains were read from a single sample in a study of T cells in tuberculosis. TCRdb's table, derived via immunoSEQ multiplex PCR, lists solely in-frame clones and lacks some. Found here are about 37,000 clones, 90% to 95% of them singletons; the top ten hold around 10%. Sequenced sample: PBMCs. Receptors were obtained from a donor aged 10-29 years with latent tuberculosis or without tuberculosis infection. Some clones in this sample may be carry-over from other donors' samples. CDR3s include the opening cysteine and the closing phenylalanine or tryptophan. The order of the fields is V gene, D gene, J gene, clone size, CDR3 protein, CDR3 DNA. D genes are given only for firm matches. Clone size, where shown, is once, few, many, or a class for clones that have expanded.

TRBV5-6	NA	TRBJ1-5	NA	CASSRRPAADNQPQHF	TGTGCCAGCAGCCGACGTCCGGCGGCCGACAATCAGCCCCAGCATTTT
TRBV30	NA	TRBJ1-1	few	CAWRRGNTEAFF	TGTGCCTGGAGAAGGGGGAATACTGAAGCTTTCTTT
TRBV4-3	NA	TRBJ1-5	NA	CASSQESGAGNQPQHF	TGCGCCAGCAGCCAAGAATCAGGGGCGGGCAATCAGCCCCAGCATTTT
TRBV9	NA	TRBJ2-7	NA	CASSARTGGEPYEQYF	TGTGCCAGCAGCGCTCGTACTGGAGGGGAACCCTACGAGCAGTACTTC
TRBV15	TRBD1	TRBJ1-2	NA	CATSRGQGITYGYTF	TGTGCCACCAGCAGAGGACAGGGGATTACCTATGGCTACACCTTC
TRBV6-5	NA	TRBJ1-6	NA	CASRQSSNSPLHF	TGTGCCAGCAGGCAGTCCAGTAATTCACCCCTCCACTTT
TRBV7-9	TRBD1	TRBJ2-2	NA	CASIRTGTGELFF	TGTGCCAGCATAAGGACAGGGACCGGGGAGCTGTTTTTT
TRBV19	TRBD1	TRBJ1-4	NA	CASSIGTGGSLEKLFF	TGTGCCAGTAGTATCGGGACAGGGGGCTCCCTCGAAAAACTGTTTTTT
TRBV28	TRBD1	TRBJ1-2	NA	CASSSDRSGYTF	TGTGCCAGCAGTTCGGACAGGAGTGGCTACACCTTC
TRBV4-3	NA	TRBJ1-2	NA	CASSQVRGGGYGYTF	TGCGCCAGCAGCCAAGTTAGAGGGGGAGGGTATGGCTACACCTTC
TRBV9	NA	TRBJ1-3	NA	CASSVVGDIRPGNTIYF	TGTGCCAGCAGCGTAGTGGGGGACATTCGCCCTGGAAACACCATATATTTT
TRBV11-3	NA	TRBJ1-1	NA	CASSLANTEAFF	TGTGCCAGCAGCTTGGCGAACACTGAAGCTTTCTTT
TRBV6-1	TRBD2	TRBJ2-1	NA	CASSEAVGLANEQFF	TGTGCCAGCAGTGAAGCGGTCGGACTAGCCAATGAGCAGTTCTTC
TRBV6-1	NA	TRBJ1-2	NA	CAADRYYGYTF	TGTGCTGCGGACAGATACTATGGCTACACCTTC
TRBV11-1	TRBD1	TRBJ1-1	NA	CASSPGQGYTEAFF	TGTGCCAGCAGCCCCGGACAGGGGTACACTGAAGCTTTCTTT
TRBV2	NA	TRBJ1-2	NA	CASRIAGTQLGYGYTF	TGTGCCAGCCGAATCGCGGGGACCCAGCTCGGCTATGGCTACACCTTC
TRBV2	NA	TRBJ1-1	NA	CASGGQRNTEAFF	TGTGCCAGCGGTGGGCAGCGGAACACTGAAGCTTTCTTT
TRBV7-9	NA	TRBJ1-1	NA	CASSLQQGTEAFF	TGTGCCAGCAGCTTACAACAGGGAACTGAAGCTTTCTTT
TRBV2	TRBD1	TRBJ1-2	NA	CARKTGMSYTF	TGTGCCAGAAAGACAGGGATGAGCTACACCTTC
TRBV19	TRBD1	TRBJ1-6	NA	CASSTGQGRSPLHF	TGTGCCAGTAGTACCGGACAGGGCCGGTCACCCCTCCACTTT
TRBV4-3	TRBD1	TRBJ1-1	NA	CASSFSGGTEAFF	TGCGCCAGCAGCTTCTCAGGGGGGACTGAAGCTTTCTTT
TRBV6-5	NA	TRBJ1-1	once	CASSGHPNTEAFF	TGTGCCAGCAGTGGACACCCGAACACTGAAGCTTTCTTT
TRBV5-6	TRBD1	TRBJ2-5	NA	CASSAWTGSKTQYF	TGTGCCAGCAGCGCCTGGACAGGGAGTAAGACCCAGTACTTC
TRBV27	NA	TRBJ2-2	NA	CASSLQRQSFNTGELFF	TGTGCCAGCAGTCTCCAAAGACAGAGTTTTAACACCGGGGAGCTGTTTTTT
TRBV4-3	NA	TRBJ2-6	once	CASSQEIGAGANVLTF	TGCGCCAGCAGCCAAGAAATAGGGGCTGGGGCCAACGTCCTGACTTTC
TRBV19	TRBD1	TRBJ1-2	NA	CASSARQGAGGYTF	TGTGCCAGTAGTGCCAGACAGGGGGCAGGAGGCTACACCTTC
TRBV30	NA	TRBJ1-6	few	CAWSVVRGSPLHF	TGTGCCTGGAGTGTAGTGCGGGGTTCACCCCTCCACTTT
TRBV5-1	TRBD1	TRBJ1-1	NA	CASNSGQGNTEAFF	TGCGCCAGCAACTCGGGACAGGGAAACACTGAAGCTTTCTTT
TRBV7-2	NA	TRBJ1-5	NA	CASSSGDQPQHF	TGTGCCAGCAGTTCGGGGGATCAGCCCCAGCATTTT
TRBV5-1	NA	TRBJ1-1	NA	CASIVNTEAFF	TGCGCCAGCATCGTGAACACTGAAGCTTTCTTT
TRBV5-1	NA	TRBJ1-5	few	CASSFGRGQPQHF	TGCGCCAGCAGCTTCGGCAGGGGTCAGCCCCAGCATTTT
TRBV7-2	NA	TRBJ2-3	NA	CASSLAVAADTQYF	TGTGCCAGCAGCTTAGCGGTAGCCGCAGATACGCAGTATTTT
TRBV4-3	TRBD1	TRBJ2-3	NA	CASSQDPGSLGQGADTQYF	TGCGCCAGCAGCCAAGATCCTGGGAGTCTGGGACAGGGGGCAGATACGCAGTATTTT
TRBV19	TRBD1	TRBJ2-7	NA	CASTPGTGFSYEQYF	TGTGCCAGTACCCCCGGGACAGGGTTTTCCTACGAGCAGTACTTC
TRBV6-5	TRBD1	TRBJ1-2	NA	CASSWDRESYTF	TGTGCCAGCAGTTGGGACAGGGAAAGCTACACCTTC
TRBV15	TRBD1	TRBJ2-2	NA	CATSRPGQGNTGELFF	TGTGCCACCAGCAGACCCGGACAGGGGAACACCGGGGAGCTGTTTTTT
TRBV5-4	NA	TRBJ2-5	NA	CASSRGGWQTPEQETQYF	TGTGCCAGTAGCAGGGGGGGATGGCAGACCCCGGAGCAAGAGACCCAGTACTTC
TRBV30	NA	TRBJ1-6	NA	CAWSIRENSPLHF	TGTGCCTGGAGTATTAGGGAGAATTCACCCCTCCACTTT
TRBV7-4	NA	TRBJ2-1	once	CASSLGKGGAPYNEQFF	TGTGCCAGCAGCTTAGGTAAGGGCGGGGCCCCTTACAATGAGCAGTTCTTC
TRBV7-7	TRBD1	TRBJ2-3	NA	CASSLRTGRDTQYF	TGTGCCAGCAGCTTAAGGACAGGGCGTGATACGCAGTATTTT
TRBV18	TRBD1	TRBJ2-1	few	CASSPGQGVSYNEQFF	TGTGCCAGCTCACCAGGACAGGGGGTATCCTACAATGAGCAGTTCTTC
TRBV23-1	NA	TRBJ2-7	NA	CASNPPRQSYEQYF	TGCGCCAGCAACCCTCCCCGACAGTCCTACGAGCAGTACTTC
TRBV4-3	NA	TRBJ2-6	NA	CASSHLRGSGANVLTF	TGCGCCAGCAGCCATCTTCGAGGTTCTGGGGCCAACGTCCTGACTTTC
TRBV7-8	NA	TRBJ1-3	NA	CASSLALSGNTIYF	TGTGCCAGCAGCTTAGCTCTTTCTGGAAACACCATATATTTT
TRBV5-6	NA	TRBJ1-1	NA	CASSLWSTEAFF	TGTGCCAGCAGCTTATGGAGCACTGAAGCTTTCTTT
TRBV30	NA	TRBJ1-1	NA	CAWRVQGMNTEAFF	TGTGCCTGGAGAGTTCAGGGGATGAACACTGAAGCTTTCTTT
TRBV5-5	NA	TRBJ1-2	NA	CASSLVEAAPYGYTF	TGTGCCAGCAGCCTGGTGGAGGCCGCACCCTATGGCTACACCTTC
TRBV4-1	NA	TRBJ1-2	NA	CASSQDPGSNYGYTF	TGCGCCAGCAGCCAAGATCCAGGATCAAACTATGGCTACACCTTC
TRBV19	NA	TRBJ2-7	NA	CASSMTAGSPYEQYF	TGTGCCAGTAGTATGACGGCCGGGAGCCCCTACGAGCAGTACTTC
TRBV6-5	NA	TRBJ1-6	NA	CASSYGQIYNSPLHF	TGTGCCAGCAGTTACGGACAGATCTATAATTCACCCCTCCACTTT
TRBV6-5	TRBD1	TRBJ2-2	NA	CASIKTGGEAGELFF	TGTGCCAGCATCAAAACAGGGGGCGAGGCCGGGGAGCTGTTTTTT
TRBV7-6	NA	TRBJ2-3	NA	CASSLARGGGSTDTQYF	TGTGCCAGCAGCCTTGCACGTGGTGGCGGCAGCACAGATACGCAGTATTTT
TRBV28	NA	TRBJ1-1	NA	CASSPQGGYTEAFF	TGTGCCAGCAGTCCTCAGGGAGGGTACACTGAAGCTTTCTTT
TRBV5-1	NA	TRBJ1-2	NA	CASSLAGGYGYTF	TGCGCCAGCAGCTTGGCCGGAGGCTATGGCTACACCTTC